This T cell receptor (beta chain) was sequenced in a study of blood T cell repertoires in COVID-19. The protocol was immunoSEQ multiplex PCR, while the TCRdb copy is restricted to in-frame clones and leaves out a portion. The sample has 250,000 or so clones, 80% to 90% seen once. The V gene's germline CDR1 is MNHEY and CDR2 SMNVEV (reference sequence). V gave up 0 bases and J gave up 4 bases, with 6 bases separating them. The CDR3 is 13 amino acids. The sequenced sample consisted of PBMCs or T cells enriched from blood (not recorded which). The V and J genes are TRBV27 and TRBJ1-2, with D perhaps TRBD1 (5 bases). This TCR was sampled from a woman in her thirties or forties who had been exposed to COVID-19. This chain's CDR3 is CASSLSTAYGYTF. The CDR3 DNA sequence: TGTGCCAGCAGTTTATCGACAGCCTATGGCTACACCTTC.